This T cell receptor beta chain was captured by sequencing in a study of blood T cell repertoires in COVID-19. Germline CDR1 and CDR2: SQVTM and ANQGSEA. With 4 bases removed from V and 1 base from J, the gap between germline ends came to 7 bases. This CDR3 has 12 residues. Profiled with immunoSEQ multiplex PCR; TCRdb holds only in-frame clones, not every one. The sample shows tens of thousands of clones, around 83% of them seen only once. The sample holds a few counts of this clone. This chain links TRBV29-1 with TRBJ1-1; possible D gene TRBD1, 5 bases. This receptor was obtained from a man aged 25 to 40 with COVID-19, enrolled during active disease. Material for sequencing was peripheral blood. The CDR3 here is CSVGRGNTEAFF. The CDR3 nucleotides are TGCAGCGTTGGTAGGGGGAACACTGAAGCTTTCTTT.